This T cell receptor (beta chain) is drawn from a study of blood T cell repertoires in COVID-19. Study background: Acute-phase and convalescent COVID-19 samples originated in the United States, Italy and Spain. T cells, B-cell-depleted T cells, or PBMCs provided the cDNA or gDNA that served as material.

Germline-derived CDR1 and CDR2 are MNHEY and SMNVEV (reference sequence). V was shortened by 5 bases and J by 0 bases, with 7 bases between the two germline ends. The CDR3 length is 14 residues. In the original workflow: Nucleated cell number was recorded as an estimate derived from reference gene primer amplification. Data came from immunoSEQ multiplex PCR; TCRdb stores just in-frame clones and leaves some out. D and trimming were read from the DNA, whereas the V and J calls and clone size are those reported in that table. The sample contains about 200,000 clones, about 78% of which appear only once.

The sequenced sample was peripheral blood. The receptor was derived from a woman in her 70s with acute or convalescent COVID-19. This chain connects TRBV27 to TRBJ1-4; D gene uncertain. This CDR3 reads CASSLYATNEKLFF. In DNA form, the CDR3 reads TGTGCCAGCAGTCTCTATGCAACTAATGAAAAACTGTTTTTT.